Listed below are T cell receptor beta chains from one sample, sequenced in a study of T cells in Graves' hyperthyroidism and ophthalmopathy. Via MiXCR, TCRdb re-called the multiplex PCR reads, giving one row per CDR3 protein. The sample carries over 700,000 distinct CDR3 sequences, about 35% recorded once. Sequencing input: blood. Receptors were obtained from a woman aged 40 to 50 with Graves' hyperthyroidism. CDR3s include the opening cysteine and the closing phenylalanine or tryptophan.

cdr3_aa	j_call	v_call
CASSVGVGGRNEQYF	TRBJ2-7	TRBV9
CASSVAGQGSEAFF	TRBJ1-1	TRBV9
CAISAGREAFF	TRBJ1-1	TRBV10-3
CASSDEDGRTEAFF	TRBJ1-1	TRBV2
CASSSGGMGYTF	TRBJ1-2	TRBV11-1
CASSQDTGLLSYEQYF	TRBJ2-7	TRBV7-8
CASRPTGTVNGYTF	TRBJ1-2	TRBV2
CASSLQGVSNQPQHF	TRBJ1-5	TRBV19
CATLRGGINEQYF	TRBJ2-7	TRBV30
CASSFTSRTEAFF	TRBJ1-1	TRBV19
CASSFWDRNTEAFF	TRBJ1-1	TRBV5-8
CASTTSLDSYYGYTF	TRBJ1-2	TRBV6-6
CSVDDGPGETQYF	TRBJ2-5	TRBV29-1
CASSYVPENTEAFF	TRBJ1-1	TRBV5-8
CASSTSDLDRSTTYEQYF	TRBJ2-7	TRBV7-9
CASRPGQDRDEQYF	TRBJ2-7	TRBV5-1
CAWSRDRNNSPLHF	TRBJ1-6	TRBV19
CASSPSQGAREQYF	TRBJ2-7	TRBV5-4
CASSLEDRLYSPLHF	TRBJ1-6	TRBV5-1
CASSIPGQGESYGYTF	TRBJ1-2	TRBV19
CSARGQGGGTQYF	TRBJ2-3	TRBV20-1
CASSYSSDNSPLHF	TRBJ1-6	TRBV10-3
CASTSWGPQHF	TRBJ1-5	TRBV7-2
CASSPNAREAFF	TRBJ1-1	TRBV12-3/TRBV12-4
CASSRTPGTGGYEQYF	TRBJ2-7	TRBV14
CSAKFEGKETQYF	TRBJ2-5	TRBV20-1
CASSFGQGLADTQYF	TRBJ2-3	TRBV7-6
CASSYSWTEGYGYTF	TRBJ1-2	TRBV6-5
CASSQDGNNEKLFF	TRBJ1-4	TRBV11-1
CASRRQMDRSTEAFF	TRBJ1-1	TRBV7-8
CASSHANTEAFF	TRBJ1-1	TRBV4-3
CASSHGLGETQYF	TRBJ2-5	TRBV14
CASSLGGMIEAFF	TRBJ1-1	TRBV7-6
CASRPTGGAAEAFF	TRBJ1-1	TRBV5-1
CASSLARGVGAFF	TRBJ1-1	TRBV7-2
CAAQTGVDEAFF	TRBJ1-1	TRBV12-3/TRBV12-4
CATSDIAGEDTQYF	TRBJ2-3	TRBV24-1
CASSLPSQGNQPQHF	TRBJ1-5	TRBV19
CASSLLGPETQYF	TRBJ2-5	TRBV5-6
CAWSVGHSGANVLTF	TRBJ2-6	TRBV10-3
CSADLETQYF	TRBJ2-5	TRBV20-1
CSVNRVGLETQYF	TRBJ2-5	TRBV29-1
CASSEIGRGRVQEKLFF	TRBJ1-4	TRBV2
CASSPGAHYEQYF	TRBJ2-7	TRBV10-3
CASSVTGAASYEQYF	TRBJ2-7	TRBV5-1
CATSRRGWDTEAFF	TRBJ1-1	TRBV15
CASSESTGTNYGYTF	TRBJ1-2	TRBV10-2
CATSRAQVGNYGYTF	TRBJ1-2	TRBV15
CASSLGQSTGGEKLFF	TRBJ1-4	TRBV7-2
CASRTGTGAGNQPQHF	TRBJ1-5	TRBV6-1
CASSDPLGRGNQPQHF	TRBJ1-5	TRBV13
CAISQTSGMLTDTQYF	TRBJ2-3	TRBV10-3